The TCR beta chain described here comes from a study of blood T cells in healthy people across ages (dated by TCRdb to 2014 to 2015). With regard to the full study: In model experiments, template switching captured about one uniquely barcoded TCR beta cDNA molecule for every two T cells. Four age groups were formed from the donors: young (average about 17 years), middle-aged (roughly 38), aged (approximately 60) and long-lived (82). Age-related changes in TCR beta repertoire diversity were measured in the study by deep sequencing normalized with unique cDNA molecular identifiers. Two additional independent replicas of 1 million unique cDNA reads from the same blood draw were analyzed for two donors (one aged 18 to 30 and one aged 80 or older). What the research found in general, with its limitations: Compared with the aged group, more naive CD4+ T cells, fewer expanded clones and increased TCR diversity were shown by the long-lived group, suggesting age selection. Estimates of total diversity based on one million sequenced T cells were regarded as lower bounds and as underestimates. Because donor CMV infection status was unknown, age-related changes in expanded clonotypes were potentially confounded. Observed TCR beta diversity per million T cells fell roughly linearly with age, and a significant reduction was already apparent by age around 36. Because profiling used bulk unsorted PBMCs, naive and antigen-experienced compartments could not be compared conclusively. The percentage of naive T cells measured by flow cytometry correlated strongly with observed TCR beta diversity.

This clonotype has a handful of counts. Its antigen remains unidentified. Per-base quality was not reported, and no clone a single base away is much larger than it. Trimming takes 1 base off V and 8 bases off J; junction bases not matched to a gene: 4. The CDR3 measures 14 amino acids from cysteine to phenylalanine. Only CDR3 DNA remains: 42 bases, in frame from the first base. Reading the germline V gene gives CDR1 SNHLY and CDR2 FYNNEI. Donors were a few dozen systemically healthy Caucasian individuals from Russia aged roughly 6 to 90 years. Each donor gave about 9.8 milliliters of peripheral blood, drawn into EDTA-treated Vacutainer tubes. Ficoll-Paque density-gradient centrifugation was used to isolate PBMCs, with at least 7 million per sample. Trizol reagent was used to extract total RNA from the PBMCs, yielding at least 5.5 micrograms per sample. For every donor, an aliquot of PBMCs went through flow cytometry to measure the percentages of naive CD45RAhigh/CD27high T cells.

Library preparation employed 5' RACE. The instrument was an Illumina HiSeq 2500. A second PCR of 7 to 11 cycles was run with a J-beta primer mix and a sample-barcoded 5' primer. A template-switch 5' adaptor carrying 12 random nucleotides introduced a unique molecular identifier onto each TCR beta cDNA molecule. Each sample yielded at least 3 million CDR3-containing paired-end reads. All of the RNA was converted into first-strand cDNA using the Mint cDNA synthesis kit, with a TRBC-specific oligonucleotide serving as the primer. All cDNA was treated with uracil-DNA glycosylase and then went through a first 18-cycle PCR with the universal primers M1SS and BC2_uni_R. Per the authors' processing: Normalization of each sample was performed by random selection of 1 million high-quality reads, each carrying a distinct molecular identifier. Reads with shared molecular identifiers were discarded instead of being binned into consensus sequences. MiTCR, set to a Q25 quality threshold and the strictest error-elimination algorithm, was used for CDR3 identification, clonotype clustering and error correction. A nonparametric unseen species model with Euler transformation was used to estimate a lower bound on total TCR beta diversity. TCRdb trimmed the raw reads at Q25, called clones with MiXCR and kept productive beta chains. Under each unique CDR3 protein, matching rows form one entry showing the most common genes and DNA. The V and J calls and clone size are TCRdb's, not the authors'. The table for this sample lists about 800,000 distinct CDR3 sequences; 20% to 25% of them were counted only once. Jointly, the top ten make up more than 3% of the sample.

These data are also associated with another study on T cells of mothers and their children. As the second study states: The donors were nine systemically healthy Caucasian individuals, made up of three mothers and their six children. cDNA synthesis consumed the entire amount of extracted RNA, loaded at about 1.5 ug RNA in each 15 ul reaction. In the second PCR, the M1S primer introduced both the sample barcodes and 2-4 random nucleotides. Each mother yielded over 9 million TCR beta CDR3 reads and each child roughly 3.1 million reads. In both related and unrelated pairs, thymic selection shapes the output of TCR recombination in a similar way, with inherited differences having only a minor effect. Normalized repertoire overlap was always slightly but never significantly higher in related than unrelated mother-child pairs. No persistent microchimeric T cell clones were detected, at a sensitivity of roughly 93 clones per million clonotypes. In the study, deep NGS was used to compare the TCR beta repertoires of mothers and children, and features distinguishing related mother-child pairs from unrelated individuals were sought. On average, the children were roughly 11 +/- 4 years old, while the mothers were approximately 40 +/- 4 years old. After adapters were ligated using NEBNext reagents, the libraries underwent 100+100 nt paired-end sequencing on an Illumina HiSeq 2000. To avoid cross-contamination, the mother libraries and the child libraries were prepared a month apart and sequenced in separate runs. Between about 500,000 and 2,100,000 distinct TCR beta clonotypes were identified per donor. Naive TCR beta clonotypes were estimated from low-frequency clonotypes matched to each donor's FACS-determined naive share, without sorting.

The receptor's source is a boy between 10 and 17 years old in good health. This chain joins TRBV2 to TRBJ2-4; 8 of the junction bases match TRBD1. Specimen: blood. DNA sequence: TGTGCCAGCAGTGAAGACGGGACAGGATACATTCAGTACTTC. This gives the protein CASSEDGTGYIQYF.